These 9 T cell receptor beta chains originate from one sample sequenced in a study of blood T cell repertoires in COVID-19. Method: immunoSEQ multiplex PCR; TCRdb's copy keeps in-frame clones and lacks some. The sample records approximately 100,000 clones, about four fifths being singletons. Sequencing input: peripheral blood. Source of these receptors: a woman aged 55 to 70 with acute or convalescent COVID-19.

CDR3 bases: TGTGCCAGCAGCTTATACGGGGGGTCTGGCTACACCTTC. Protein: CASSLYGGSGYTF. J is TRBJ1-2 and V is TRBV11-3, with D tentatively TRBD1 (5 bases). This CDR3 is built from 13 residues. The germline CDR1 and CDR2 sequences are SGHNT and YENEEA. Trimming removed 2 bases at V and 7 bases at J, with 11 bases between.

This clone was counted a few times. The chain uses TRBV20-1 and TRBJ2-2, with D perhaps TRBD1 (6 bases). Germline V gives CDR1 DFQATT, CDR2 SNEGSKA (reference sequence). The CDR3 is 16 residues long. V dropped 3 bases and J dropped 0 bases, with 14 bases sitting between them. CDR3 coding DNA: TGCAGTGCTAGTGGGGGACAATATACGAACACCGGGGAGCTGTTTTTT. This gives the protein CSASGGQYTNTGELFF.

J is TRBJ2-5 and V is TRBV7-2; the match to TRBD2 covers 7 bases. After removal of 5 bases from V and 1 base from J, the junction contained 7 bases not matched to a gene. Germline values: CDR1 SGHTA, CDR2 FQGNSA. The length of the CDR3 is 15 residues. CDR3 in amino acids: CASSPGGIPQETQYF. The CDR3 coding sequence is TGTGCCAGCAGCCCCGGGGGGATACCCCAAGAGACCCAGTACTTC.

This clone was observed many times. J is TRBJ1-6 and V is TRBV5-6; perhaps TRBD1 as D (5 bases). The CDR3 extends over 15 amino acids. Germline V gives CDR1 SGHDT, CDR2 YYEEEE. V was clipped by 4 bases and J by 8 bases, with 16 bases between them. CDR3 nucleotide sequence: TGTGCCAGCAGCCGGAGGGCAGGGCGGGATTCACCCCTCCACTTT. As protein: CASSRRAGRDSPLHF.

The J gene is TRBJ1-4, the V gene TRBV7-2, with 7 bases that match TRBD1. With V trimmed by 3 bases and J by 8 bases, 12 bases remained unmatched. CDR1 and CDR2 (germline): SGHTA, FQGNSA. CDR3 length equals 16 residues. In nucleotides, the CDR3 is TGTGCCAGCAGCTTCCGACAGGGTTCTTCTCTAGAAAAACTGTTTTTT. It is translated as CASSFRQGSSLEKLFF.

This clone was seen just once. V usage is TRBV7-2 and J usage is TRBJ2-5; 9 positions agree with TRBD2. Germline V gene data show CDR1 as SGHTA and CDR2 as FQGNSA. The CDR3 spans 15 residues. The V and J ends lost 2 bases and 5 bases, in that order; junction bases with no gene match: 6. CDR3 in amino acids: CASSLSGGPGETQYF. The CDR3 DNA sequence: TGTGCCAGCAGCTTAAGCGGGGGGCCCGGGGAGACCCAGTACTTC.

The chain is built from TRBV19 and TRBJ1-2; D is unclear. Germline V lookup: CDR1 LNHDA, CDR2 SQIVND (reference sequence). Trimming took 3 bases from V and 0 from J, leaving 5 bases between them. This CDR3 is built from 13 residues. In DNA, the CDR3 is TGTGCCAGTAGTATGAGGACTAACTATGGCTACACCTTC. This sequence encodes CASSMRTNYGYTF.

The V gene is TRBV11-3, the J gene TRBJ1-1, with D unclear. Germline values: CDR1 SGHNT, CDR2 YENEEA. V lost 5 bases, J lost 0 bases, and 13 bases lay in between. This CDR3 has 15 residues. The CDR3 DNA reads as TGTGCCAGCAGCCCAGGCGGGGATCTGAACACTGAAGCTTTCTTT. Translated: CASSPGGDLNTEAFF.

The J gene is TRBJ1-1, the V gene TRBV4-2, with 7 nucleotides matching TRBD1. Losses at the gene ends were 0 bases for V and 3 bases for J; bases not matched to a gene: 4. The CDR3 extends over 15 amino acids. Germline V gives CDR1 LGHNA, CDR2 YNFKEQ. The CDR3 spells CASSQDLTGDTEAFF. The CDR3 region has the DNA TGTGCCAGCAGCCAAGATCTTACAGGGGACACTGAAGCTTTCTTT.